The rows below give T cell receptor beta chains drawn from one sample of a study of blood T cell repertoires in COVID-19. Data came from immunoSEQ multiplex PCR; TCRdb stores just in-frame clones and leaves some out. The sample has about 64,000 clones, more than 70% seen once. Sequencing input: peripheral blood. These receptors originate from a man between 65 and 80 years old with acute or convalescent COVID-19. Each CDR3 is given with its conserved first and last residue. D genes are given only for firm matches. Clone size is shown for a subset of rows, as once, few, many or a class of expanded clone.

clone size	V gene	D gene	J gene	CDR3 DNA	CDR3 protein
.	TRBV15	TRBD1	TRBJ2-7	TGTGCCACCAGCAGGCCAGGGGGCTACGAGCAGTACTTC	CATSRPGGYEQYF
.	TRBV14	TRBD2	TRBJ2-5	TGTGCCAGCAGCCCGGGACTAGCGCTCCATCAAGAGACCCAGTACTTC	CASSPGLALHQETQYF
.	TRBV6-5	TRBD2	TRBJ2-3	TGTGCCAGCAGCCCCCGCGGGAGGAGCACAGATACGCAGTATTTT	CASSPRGRSTDTQYF
.	TRBV2	TRBD1	TRBJ1-3	TGTGCCAGCAGGGGGACAGCTGGAAACACCATATATTTT	CASRGTAGNTIYF
once	TRBV4-2	.	TRBJ1-5	TGTGCCAGCAGCCAAGACCAGGGTAAACAGCCCCAGCATTTT	CASSQDQGKQPQHF
.	TRBV5-5	.	TRBJ1-6	TGTGCCAGCAGCTTGGGGCAGGGACTAAATTCACCCCTCCACTTT	CASSLGQGLNSPLHF
.	TRBV9	TRBD1	TRBJ2-1	TGTGCCAGCAGCACTTACTGGGACAGGGGCAATGAGCAGTTCTTC	CASSTYWDRGNEQFF
.	TRBV24-1	TRBD2	TRBJ2-1	TGTGCCACCAGTGACGCTGGGACTAGCGGGCGTGGTGAGCAGTTCTTC	CATSDAGTSGRGEQFF
.	TRBV27	.	TRBJ2-7	TGTGCCACCCGGGTCTTCCAGGGGACCTACGAGCAGTACTTC	CATRVFQGTYEQYF
.	TRBV24-1	.	TRBJ1-2	TGTGCCACCAGTGATCTTAAAGCCGGGATCTATGGCTACACCTTC	CATSDLKAGIYGYTF
.	TRBV29-1	.	TRBJ2-2	TGCAGCGTCTTGGGGGCTACGAACACCGGGGAGCTGTTTTTT	CSVLGATNTGELFF
.	TRBV6-1	TRBD1	TRBJ2-1	TGTGCCAGCACCCAAGGGGACAGGGGCAATGAGCAGTTCTTC	CASTQGDRGNEQFF
.	TRBV9	.	TRBJ2-1	TGTGCCAGCAGCGTAGAAGGACTATCCTACAATGAGCAGTTCTTC	CASSVEGLSYNEQFF
.	TRBV18	TRBD1	TRBJ2-7	TGTGCCAGCTCCCAAGACAGGGGGAACTCCTACGAGCAGTACTTC	CASSQDRGNSYEQYF
.	TRBV4-1	.	TRBJ2-5	TGCGCCAGCAGCCAACTAGCGCCTGCTGAGACCCAGTACTTC	CASSQLAPAETQYF
once	TRBV27	.	TRBJ2-3	TGTGCCAGCAGTTTATCGTCGCGGAGAAGGACAGATACGCAGTATTTT	CASSLSSRRRTDTQYF
.	TRBV30	.	TRBJ1-2	TGTGCCTGGAGTGCGGCAGGACCTTCGGGGGGCTACACCTTC	CAWSAAGPSGGYTF
.	TRBV19	.	TRBJ2-7	TGTGCCAGCGGGACACCCTACGAGCAGTACTTC	CASGTPYEQYF